Listed below are T cell receptor beta chains from one sample, sequenced in a study of cytomegalovirus exposure and HLA in healthy donors. Libraries were prepared by immunoSEQ multiplex PCR; TCRdb keeps only in-frame clonotypes and omits some of them. This table holds more than 80,000 clones, 69% found once. Sequencing was performed on PBMCs. These receptors all come from a man aged 45-60 years in good health and CMV-seronegative. CDR3s include the opening cysteine and the closing phenylalanine or tryptophan. Each record gives: clone size, V gene, D gene, J gene, CDR3 DNA, CDR3 protein. A D gene is named only where the DNA matches it firmly. Clone size is shown for a subset of rows, as once, few, many or a class of expanded clone.

-	TRBV5-4	-	TRBJ1-2	TGTGCCAGCAGCTTGGTGGGGGGTAACTATGGCTACACCTTC	CASSLVGGNYGYTF
few	TRBV5-1	-	TRBJ1-6	TGCGCCAGCAGCTTGACAGGAAGGAATTCACCCCTCCACTTT	CASSLTGRNSPLHF
-	TRBV4-3	-	TRBJ1-2	TGCGCCAGCAGCCAAGACAGGGCTAACTATGGCTACACCTTC	CASSQDRANYGYTF
-	TRBV4-1	-	TRBJ1-4	TGCGCCAGCAGCCAAGGACCGGGGGAACTGTTTTTT	CASSQGPGELFF
-	TRBV7-3	-	TRBJ2-1	TGTGCCAGCAGCTTAAGGAGGGGAGACAATGAGCAGTTCTTC	CASSLRRGDNEQFF
-	TRBV4-2	-	TRBJ2-7	TGTGCCAGCAGCCAACCCGGGTCGAGCTCCTACGAGCAGTACTTC	CASSQPGSSSYEQYF
-	TRBV4-3	TRBD1	TRBJ1-1	TGCGCCAGCAGCCAAGTTAACAGGGGGGGGGCCACTGAAGCTTTCTTT	CASSQVNRGGATEAFF
-	TRBV2	-	TRBJ1-6	TGTGCCAGCAGTGAGGGGCCCCGGCCCCTCCACTTT	CASSEGPRPLHF
-	TRBV7-6	-	TRBJ2-1	TGTGCCAGCAGCTTGGCTAGGTACAATGAGCAGTTCTTC	CASSLARYNEQFF
few	TRBV4-2	-	TRBJ1-1	TGTGCCAGCAGCCAAGAAACAGGCCGCGAAGCTTTCTTT	CASSQETGREAFF
few	TRBV5-4	TRBD1	TRBJ2-1	TGTGCCAGCAGCCCCGGGACAGGGGGCCTCAATGAGCAGTTCTTC	CASSPGTGGLNEQFF
once	TRBV6-1	TRBD1	TRBJ2-1	TGTGCCACTAATCGGTTGACAGGGAGAGATGAGCAGTTCTTC	CATNRLTGRDEQFF
-	TRBV5-1	TRBD2	TRBJ2-1	TGCGCCAGCAGCCTTACCCCTAGCGGGGGGGCCTATGAGCAGTTCTTC	CASSLTPSGGAYEQFF
-	TRBV5-1	TRBD1	TRBJ1-2	TGCGCCAGCAGCTTGCCCATTACAGGGGGCGCGTATGGCTACACCTTC	CASSLPITGGAYGYTF
-	TRBV5-6	TRBD1	TRBJ1-5	TGTGCCAGCAGCGCAGTAAAAGGGGGCCCCAATCAGCCCCAGCATTTT	CASSAVKGGPNQPQHF
-	TRBV21-1	-	TRBJ1-2	TGTGCCAGCGGCCCTGATCCACGCGGGGCCTATGGCTACACCTTC	CASGPDPRGAYGYTF
-	TRBV6-5	TRBD1	TRBJ1-2	TGTGCCAGCAGTTACCCCGGGACAGGGATCCACACCTTC	CASSYPGTGIHTF
-	TRBV6-1	TRBD1	TRBJ1-1	TGTGCCAGCATTATGGACAGGGTGAACACTGAAGCTTTCTTT	CASIMDRVNTEAFF
-	TRBV25-1	-	TRBJ1-6	TGTGCCAGCAGTAACCGGAGAGATAATTCACCCCTCCACTTT	CASSNRRDNSPLHF
-	TRBV9	TRBD1	TRBJ1-2	TGTGCCAGCAGTCCCCTTAGGGGACAGCTCTATGGCTACACCTTC	CASSPLRGQLYGYTF
-	TRBV13	TRBD1	TRBJ2-1	TGTGCCAGCAGCTCACGGACAGGGGTAGGAGAGCAGTTCTTC	CASSSRTGVGEQFF
-	TRBV7-2	TRBD2	TRBJ2-2	TGTGCCAGCAGCCTCGGACTAGCGGGAGTAGAGGAGCTGTTTTTT	CASSLGLAGVEELFF
-	TRBV2	-	TRBJ2-5	TGTGCCAGCAGTCCGACAGGACGGGAGACCCAGTACTTC	CASSPTGRETQYF
few	TRBV29-1	TRBD1	TRBJ2-1	TGCAGCGCCGGGACAGGGGTCGGGGATGAGCAGTTCTTC	CSAGTGVGDEQFF
-	TRBV9	-	TRBJ1-3	TGTGCCAGCAGCTCCTTACAGGGAAACACCATATATTTT	CASSSLQGNTIYF
-	TRBV2	-	TRBJ2-1	TGTGCCAGCTCCCCCCGGGACACCACCTACAATGAGCAGTTCTTC	CASSPRDTTYNEQFF
-	TRBV5-1	-	TRBJ1-1	TGCGCCAGCAGCTGGGGGGGAAGGGGAGCTGAAGCTTTCTTT	CASSWGGRGAEAFF
-	TRBV29-1	TRBD1	TRBJ1-3	TGCAGCGTTCTGGGACAGTCTGGAAACACCATATATTTT	CSVLGQSGNTIYF
-	TRBV9	TRBD1	TRBJ2-6	TGTGCCAGCAGCGTAGCTAGGAGACAGGGTACTTCTGGGGCCAACGTCCTGACTTTC	CASSVARRQGTSGANVLTF
-	TRBV5-1	TRBD1	TRBJ2-5	TGCGCCAGCAGCCGAGACAGGGGGCTAGGGGAGACCCAGTACTTC	CASSRDRGLGETQYF
-	TRBV6-1	-	TRBJ1-2	TGTGCCAGCGGGTCCAGGCTGGTTTATGGCTACACCTTC	CASGSRLVYGYTF
-	TRBV7-9	-	TRBJ1-1	TGTGCCAGCAGCCGAAGCGCTGAAGCTTTCTTT	CASSRSAEAFF
-	TRBV6-1	TRBD1	TRBJ1-3	TGTGCCAGCAAAAAAACAGGGGAACCTGGAAACACCATATATTTT	CASKKTGEPGNTIYF
once	TRBV6-5	TRBD1	TRBJ1-2	TGTGCCAGCAGTAAGGGACAGGGCGGGGAGGACGCCTTC	CASSKGQGGEDAF
-	TRBV11-2	TRBD1	TRBJ2-7	TGTGCCAGCAGCTTGACAGGGAACGAGCAGTACTTC	CASSLTGNEQYF
-	TRBV2	-	TRBJ2-5	TGTGCCAGCAGCAGGGGCAGGGAGACCCAGTACTTC	CASSRGRETQYF
few	TRBV7-2	-	TRBJ1-1	TGTGCCAGCAGCTTGATGCAGGGTAACACTGAAGCTTTCTTT	CASSLMQGNTEAFF
-	TRBV2	-	TRBJ1-6	TGTGCCAGCAGCGTACAGGGTCCCGGGAATTCACCCCTCCACTTT	CASSVQGPGNSPLHF
-	TRBV30	TRBD2	TRBJ2-3	TGTGCCTGGAGTGTAGCGGGGGGGACAGATACGCAGTATTTT	CAWSVAGGTDTQYF
-	TRBV4-3	-	TRBJ1-1	TGCGCCAGCAGCCAAGCCAGGAAGGCCACTGAAGCTTTCTTT	CASSQARKATEAFF
-	TRBV7-8	-	TRBJ2-7	TGTGCCAGCAGCTTTTGGGGCCGCTCCTACGAGCAGTACTTC	CASSFWGRSYEQYF
-	TRBV6-6	-	TRBJ2-5	TGTGCCAGCAAGGGGGAGACCCAGTACTTC	CASKGETQYF
-	TRBV4-2	TRBD2	TRBJ2-5	TGTGCCAGCAGCCAAGCTTTGGGGGGGGGACAAGAGACCCAGTACTTC	CASSQALGGGQETQYF
-	TRBV2	-	TRBJ1-2	TGTGCCACAATTACCACAGGGTCCTCTGGCTACACCTTC	CATITTGSSGYTF
-	TRBV9	-	TRBJ1-1	TGTGCCAGCAGCCGAACCGCTGGACTGGCGAACACTGAAGCTTTCTTT	CASSRTAGLANTEAFF
-	TRBV7-2	TRBD1	TRBJ2-1	TGTGCCAGCAGCTCCCCTCCGGGACAGGGGTCCTACAATGAGCAGTTCTTC	CASSSPPGQGSYNEQFF
-	TRBV2	TRBD1	TRBJ1-2	TGTGCCAGCTGCGAACAGGGGGCAGGCTATGGCTACACCTTC	CASCEQGAGYGYTF
few	TRBV28	-	TRBJ2-7	TGTGCCAGCAGTTCGGCCTACGAGCAGTACTTC	CASSSAYEQYF
-	TRBV9	TRBD2	TRBJ2-1	TGTGCCAGCAGCGTAGGTTTGGGACTAGAGTCCGCCCATGAGCAGTTCTTC	CASSVGLGLESAHEQFF
-	TRBV19	TRBD1	TRBJ1-2	TGTGCCAGTAACCGAGACAGGGGACAGGACTATGGCTACACCTTC	CASNRDRGQDYGYTF
-	TRBV6-5	-	TRBJ2-2	TGTGCCAGCAGTTTTGACAGAAGACCAAACACCGGGGAGCTGTTTTTT	CASSFDRRPNTGELFF
-	TRBV4-1	-	TRBJ2-2	TGCGCCAGCAGCCCCCGGGCAGGGGTGGGCACCGGGGAGCTGTTTTTT	CASSPRAGVGTGELFF
-	TRBV5-1	TRBD2	TRBJ2-1	TGCGCCAGCAGCTCCCGGGGGCGGGGGGGCCTCGGTGAGCAGTTCTTC	CASSSRGRGGLGEQFF
-	TRBV5-1	-	TRBJ1-6	TGCGCCAGCAGCCCCAATTCGGGAGGGCTCAATTCACCCCTCCACTTT	CASSPNSGGLNSPLHF
-	TRBV23-1	-	TRBJ1-2	TGCGCCAGCAGTCAATCACTCTACAGACGGAGGGGCTACACCTTC	CASSQSLYRRRGYTF
-	TRBV5-1	TRBD2	TRBJ2-3	TGCGCCAGCAGCCGGGGGGGAAGCACAGATACGCAGTATTTT	CASSRGGSTDTQYF
-	TRBV4-1	TRBD1	TRBJ2-4	TGCGCCAGCAGCCAAGAGAGGGTGGGACAGGTGGCCAAAAACATTCAGTACTTC	CASSQERVGQVAKNIQYF
-	TRBV29-1	TRBD2	TRBJ2-5	TGCAGCGTTAGAGCGGGAGGGCAAGAGACCCAGTACTTC	CSVRAGGQETQYF
-	TRBV7-9	-	TRBJ1-4	TGTGCCAGCAGCCTTCAAGGGAGCCTGGTTGAAAAACTGTTTTTT	CASSLQGSLVEKLFF
-	TRBV29-1	TRBD1	TRBJ1-2	TGCAGCGTGGATGGACAGGGGCAGGGTGGCTACACCTTC	CSVDGQGQGGYTF